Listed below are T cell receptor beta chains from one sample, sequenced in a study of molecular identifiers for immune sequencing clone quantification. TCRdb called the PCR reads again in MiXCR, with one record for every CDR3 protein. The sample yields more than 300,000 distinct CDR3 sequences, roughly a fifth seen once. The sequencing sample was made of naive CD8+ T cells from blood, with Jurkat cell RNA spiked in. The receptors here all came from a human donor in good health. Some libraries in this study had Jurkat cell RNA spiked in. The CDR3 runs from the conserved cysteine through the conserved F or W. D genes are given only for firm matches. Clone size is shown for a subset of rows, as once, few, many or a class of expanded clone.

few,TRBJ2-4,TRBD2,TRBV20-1,CSAISGGLAKNIQYF,TGCAGTGCCATTAGCGGGGGGCTAGCCAAAAACATTCAGTACTTC
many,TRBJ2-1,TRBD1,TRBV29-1,CSVEGTGIINEQFF,TGCAGCGTTGAAGGGACAGGGATCATCAATGAGCAGTTCTTC
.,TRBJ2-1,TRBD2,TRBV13,CASSSTSGGSNEQFF,TGTGCCAGCAGCTCGACTAGCGGGGGAAGCAATGAGCAGTTCTTC
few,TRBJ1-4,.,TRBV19,CASSMMDTSNEKLFF,TGTGCCAGTAGTATGATGGACACTTCTAATGAAAAACTGTTTTTT
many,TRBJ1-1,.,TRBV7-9,CASSLARMSTEAFF,TGTGCCAGCAGCTTAGCGCGTATGAGCACTGAAGCTTTCTTT
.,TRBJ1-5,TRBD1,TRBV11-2,CASSQGTGPNQPQHF,TGTGCCAGCAGCCAGGGGACAGGGCCCAATCAGCCCCAGCATTTT
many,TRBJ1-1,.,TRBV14,CASSQERLPNTEAFF,TGTGCCAGCAGCCAAGAGAGATTGCCGAACACTGAAGCTTTCTTT
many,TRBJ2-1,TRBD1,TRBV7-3,CASSTGTGLYDNEQFF,TGTGCCAGCAGCACTGGGACAGGGCTCTACGACAATGAGCAGTTCTTC
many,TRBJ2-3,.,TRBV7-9,CASSPPIQTSTDTQYF,TGTGCCAGCAGCCCCCCGATCCAGACTAGCACAGATACGCAGTATTTT
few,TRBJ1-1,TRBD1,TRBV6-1,CASSEYPGQAMNTEAFF,TGTGCCAGCAGTGAGTATCCGGGACAGGCTATGAACACTGAAGCTTTCTTT
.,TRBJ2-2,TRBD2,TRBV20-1,CSARGETSGYTGELFF,TGCAGTGCTAGAGGGGAGACTAGCGGGTACACCGGGGAGCTGTTTTTT
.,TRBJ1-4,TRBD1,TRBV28,CASSSYQGAGSSEKLFF,TGTGCCAGCAGTTCATACCAGGGGGCTGGATCGAGCGAAAAACTGTTTTTT
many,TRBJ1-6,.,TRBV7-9,CASSFDNSPLHF,TGTGCCAGCAGCTTCGATAATTCACCCCTCCACTTT
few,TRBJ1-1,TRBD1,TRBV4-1,CASSQAGTGRRGNEAFF,TGCGCCAGCAGCCAAGCCGGGACAGGGCGTAGAGGCAACGAAGCTTTCTTT
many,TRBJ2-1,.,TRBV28,CASSSAGEQFF,TGTGCCAGCAGTTCAGCTGGCGAGCAGTTCTTC
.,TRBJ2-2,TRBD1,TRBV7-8,CASSLVGDRADGELFF,TGTGCCAGCAGCTTAGTTGGGGACAGGGCTGATGGGGAGCTGTTTTTT
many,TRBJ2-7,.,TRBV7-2,CASSSPRYEQYF,TGTGCCAGCAGCTCCCCAAGGTACGAGCAGTACTTC
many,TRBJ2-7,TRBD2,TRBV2,CASMGGPYEQYF,TGTGCCAGCATGGGAGGGCCCTACGAGCAGTACTTC
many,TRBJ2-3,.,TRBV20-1,CSLVGELGDTQYF,TGCAGTCTGGTAGGGGAGCTAGGCGATACGCAGTATTTT
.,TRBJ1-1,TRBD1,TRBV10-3,CATSERGGRTEAFF,TGTGCCACCAGTGAGCGAGGGGGCCGGACTGAAGCTTTCTTT
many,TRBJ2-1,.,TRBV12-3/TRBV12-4,CASSLWGTYNEQFF,TGTGCCAGCAGTTTATGGGGGACCTACAATGAGCAGTTCTTC
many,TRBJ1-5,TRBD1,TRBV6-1,CASREKTGTGVYSNQPQHF,TGTGCCAGCAGGGAAAAGACCGGGACAGGGGTCTATAGCAATCAGCCCCAGCATTTT
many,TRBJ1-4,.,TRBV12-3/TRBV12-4,CASSRMDLATNEKLFF,TGTGCCAGCAGCCGGATGGACCTTGCAACTAATGAAAAACTGTTTTTT
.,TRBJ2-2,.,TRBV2,CASRDSAELFF,TGTGCCAGCAGGGACTCCGCGGAGCTGTTTTTT
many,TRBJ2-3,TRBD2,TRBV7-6,CASSLTSGGAADTQYF,TGTGCCAGCAGCTTGACTAGCGGGGGCGCCGCGGATACGCAGTATTTT
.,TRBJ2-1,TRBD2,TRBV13,CASSSGLATYNEQFF,TGTGCCAGCAGCTCAGGACTAGCGACCTACAATGAGCAGTTCTTC
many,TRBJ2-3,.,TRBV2,CASIQGPPDTQYF,TGTGCCAGCATCCAAGGTCCCCCAGATACGCAGTATTTT
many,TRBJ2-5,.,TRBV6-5,CASSYSIGYQETQYF,TGTGCCAGCAGTTACTCGATCGGGTACCAAGAGACCCAGTACTTC
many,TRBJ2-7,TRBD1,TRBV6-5,CASSHIDRGGDEQYF,TGTGCCAGCAGTCATATCGACAGGGGTGGCGACGAGCAGTACTTC
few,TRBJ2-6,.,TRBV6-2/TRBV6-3,CASRAGIDSGANVLTF,TGTGCCAGCAGAGCAGGGATTGACTCTGGGGCCAACGTCCTGACTTTC
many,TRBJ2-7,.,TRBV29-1,CSVLGSGYEQYF,TGCAGCGTTCTGGGATCGGGGTACGAGCAGTACTTC
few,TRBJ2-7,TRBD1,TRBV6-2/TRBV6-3,CASSPRTGFSYEQYF,TGTGCCAGCAGTCCACGGACAGGGTTCTCCTACGAGCAGTACTTC
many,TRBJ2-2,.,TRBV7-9,CASSSWGQNTGELFF,TGTGCCAGCAGCTCATGGGGACAAAACACCGGGGAGCTGTTTTTT
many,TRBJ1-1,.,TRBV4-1,CASSRGTEAFF,TGCGCCAGCAGCCGGGGTACTGAAGCTTTCTTT
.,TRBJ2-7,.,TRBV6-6,CASSFEDRTGDEQYF,TGTGCCAGCAGTTTCGAGGACAGAACGGGCGACGAGCAGTACTTC
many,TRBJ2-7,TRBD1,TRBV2,CASRDTGTGTFGQYF,TGTGCCAGCAGAGATACCGGGACAGGTACCTTCGGGCAGTACTTC
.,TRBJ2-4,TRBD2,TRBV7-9,CASSPRTGRGNIQYF,TGTGCCAGCAGCCCCCGGACTGGGAGGGGAAACATTCAGTACTTC
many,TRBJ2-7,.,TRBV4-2,CASSQVRGTNEQYF,TGTGCCAGCAGCCAAGTACGGGGTACCAACGAGCAGTACTTC
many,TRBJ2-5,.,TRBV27,CASSLSASTYQETQYF,TGTGCCAGCAGTTTATCGGCTAGCACGTACCAAGAGACCCAGTACTTC
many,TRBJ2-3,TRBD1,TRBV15,CATSRTGRITDTQYF,TGTGCCACCAGCAGGACAGGGCGAATCACAGATACGCAGTATTTT
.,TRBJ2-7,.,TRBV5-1,CASSLSGQGLSEQYF,TGCGCCAGCAGCTTGTCTGGACAAGGCCTGTCGGAGCAGTACTTC
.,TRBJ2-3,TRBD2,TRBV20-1,CSARAPLERGARVTDTQYF,TGCAGTGCTAGAGCGCCCCTGGAGCGGGGGGCCAGGGTCACAGATACGCAGTATTTT
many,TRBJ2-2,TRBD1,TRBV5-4,CASSVTPTGLVNTGELFF,TGTGCCAGCAGCGTGACCCCGACAGGGCTTGTAAACACCGGGGAGCTGTTTTTT
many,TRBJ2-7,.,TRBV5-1,CASSLGGDSPSYEQYF,TGCGCCAGCAGCTTGGGGGGGGACAGTCCCTCCTACGAGCAGTACTTC
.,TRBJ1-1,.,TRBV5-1,CASSWLGGTEAFF,TGCGCCAGCAGCTGGTTAGGGGGGACTGAAGCTTTCTTT
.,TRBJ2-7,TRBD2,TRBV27,CASSLTSGGLYEQYF,TGTGCCAGCAGCTTAACTAGCGGGGGGCTCTACGAGCAGTACTTC
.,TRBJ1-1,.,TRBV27,CASSIEWGNKNTEAFF,TGTGCCAGCAGTATCGAGTGGGGGAACAAGAACACTGAAGCTTTCTTT
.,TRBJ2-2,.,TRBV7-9,CASRDGTNTGELFF,TGTGCCAGCAGGGACGGAACGAATACCGGGGAGCTGTTTTTT
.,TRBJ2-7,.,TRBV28,CASSPALRSEQYF,TGTGCCAGCAGCCCGGCTCTGAGAAGCGAGCAGTACTTC
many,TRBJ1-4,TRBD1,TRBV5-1,CASSTRQGLNEKLFF,TGCGCCAGCAGCACGCGACAGGGTTTGAATGAAAAACTGTTTTTT
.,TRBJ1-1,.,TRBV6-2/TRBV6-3,CASSYVRGAGTEAFF,TGTGCCAGCAGTTACGTTCGGGGAGCGGGCACTGAAGCTTTCTTT
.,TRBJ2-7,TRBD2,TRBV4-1,CASSQKMLAGGYEQYF,TGCGCCAGCAGCCAAAAAATGCTAGCGGGGGGGTACGAGCAGTACTTC
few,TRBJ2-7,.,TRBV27,CASSLGPEGIYEQYF,TGTGCCAGCAGTTTAGGCCCCGAGGGAATCTACGAGCAGTACTTC
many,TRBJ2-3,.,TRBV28,CASSFPQPDTQYF,TGTGCCAGCAGTTTCCCACAACCAGATACGCAGTATTTT
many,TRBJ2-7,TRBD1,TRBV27,CASSRGTAYEQYF,TGTGCCAGCAGCAGGGGGACAGCCTACGAGCAGTACTTC
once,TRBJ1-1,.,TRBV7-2,CASSFGFRSPTEAFF,TGTGCCAGCAGCTTTGGGTTTAGATCTCCTACTGAAGCTTTCTTT
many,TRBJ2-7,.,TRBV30,CAWSGQDEQYF,TGTGCCTGGAGTGGCCAGGACGAGCAGTACTTC